These T cell receptor beta chains were read from a single sample in a study of T-cell reconstitution after alpha-beta-depleted transplantation in children. In TCRdb, the PCR reads were re-called with MiXCR into one record per CDR3 protein. The sample has 75,000 to 90,000 distinct CDR3 sequences; roughly 15% are singletons. This material consisted of PBMCs, mostly from graft donor cells, taken 180 days after TCRalphabeta/CD19-depleted stem cell transplant. The source is a male patient aged 2 to 9 who had a stem cell transplant for acute lymphoblastic leukemia, so the T cells may come from the graft donor. Both conserved end residues are part of each CDR3. Each record gives: CDR3 length, D gene, clone size, V gene, J gene, CDR3 protein, CDR3 DNA. A D gene is named only where the DNA matches it firmly. Some rows have no size entry. The others give once, few or many, or a class for an expanded clone.

cdr3_length: 14; d_call: .; clone_size: few; v_call: TRBV29-1; j_call: TRBJ2-2; cdr3_aa: CSVVQAANTGELFF; cdr3_nt: TGCAGCGTTGTTCAGGCCGCGAACACCGGGGAGCTGTTTTTT
cdr3_length: 12; d_call: TRBD1; clone_size: few; v_call: TRBV12-3/TRBV12-4; j_call: TRBJ1-2; cdr3_aa: CASSRTGDGYTF; cdr3_nt: TGTGCCAGCAGTAGGACAGGGGATGGCTACACCTTC
cdr3_length: 16; d_call: .; clone_size: .; v_call: TRBV4-2; j_call: TRBJ2-2; cdr3_aa: CASSLGETGNTGELFF; cdr3_nt: TGTGCCAGCAGCCTGGGAGAGACAGGGAACACCGGGGAGCTGTTTTTT
cdr3_length: 18; d_call: .; clone_size: .; v_call: TRBV3-1; j_call: TRBJ2-6; cdr3_aa: CASSQDYGTLSGANVLTF; cdr3_nt: TGTGCCAGCAGCCAAGATTACGGGACTCTCTCTGGGGCCAACGTCCTGACTTTC
cdr3_length: 19; d_call: .; clone_size: .; v_call: TRBV10-3; j_call: TRBJ1-5; cdr3_aa: CAISENRSPRGGSNQPQHF; cdr3_nt: TGTGCCATCAGTGAGAACAGATCCCCAAGGGGCGGATCGAATCAGCCCCAGCATTTT
cdr3_length: 16; d_call: .; clone_size: many; v_call: TRBV10-3; j_call: TRBJ2-2; cdr3_aa: CAISESGDWGTGELFF; cdr3_nt: TGTGCCATCAGTGAGTCAGGAGACTGGGGGACCGGGGAGCTGTTTTTT
cdr3_length: 14; d_call: TRBD2; clone_size: few; v_call: TRBV5-1; j_call: TRBJ2-3; cdr3_aa: CASSPGGWADTQYF; cdr3_nt: TGCGCCAGCAGCCCGGGGGGATGGGCAGATACGCAGTATTTT
cdr3_length: 16; d_call: TRBD1; clone_size: .; v_call: TRBV12-3/TRBV12-4; j_call: TRBJ1-2; cdr3_aa: CASSHRDRASYYGYTF; cdr3_nt: TGTGCCAGCAGTCACCGGGACAGGGCGTCGTACTATGGCTACACCTTC
cdr3_length: 19; d_call: TRBD2; clone_size: .; v_call: TRBV5-1; j_call: TRBJ2-7; cdr3_aa: CASSLSWGGLPLNSYEQYF; cdr3_nt: TGCGCCAGCAGCTTGTCGTGGGGGGGTCTGCCCCTAAACTCCTACGAGCAGTACTTC
cdr3_length: 16; d_call: TRBD1; clone_size: .; v_call: TRBV5-5; j_call: TRBJ2-7; cdr3_aa: CASSFRTGQGIYEQYF; cdr3_nt: TGTGCCAGCAGCTTCCGCACCGGACAGGGGATCTACGAGCAGTACTTC
cdr3_length: 13; d_call: .; clone_size: few; v_call: TRBV12-3/TRBV12-4; j_call: TRBJ1-2; cdr3_aa: CASSLTATYGYTF; cdr3_nt: TGTGCCAGCAGTTTAACAGCAACCTATGGCTACACCTTC
cdr3_length: 13; d_call: .; clone_size: few; v_call: TRBV7-7; j_call: TRBJ1-1; cdr3_aa: CASSPLQGTEAFF; cdr3_nt: TGTGCCAGCAGCCCCCTGCAAGGCACTGAAGCTTTCTTT
cdr3_length: 13; d_call: .; clone_size: few; v_call: TRBV7-7; j_call: TRBJ2-5; cdr3_aa: CASSFGYSETQYF; cdr3_nt: TGTGCTAGCAGCTTTGGGTACTCAGAGACCCAGTACTTC
cdr3_length: 15; d_call: .; clone_size: many; v_call: TRBV20-1; j_call: TRBJ2-3; cdr3_aa: CSATDSEESEDTQYF; cdr3_nt: TGCAGTGCAACTGACAGTGAAGAATCAGAGGATACGCAGTATTTT
cdr3_length: 17; d_call: TRBD1; clone_size: .; v_call: TRBV7-9; j_call: TRBJ2-1; cdr3_aa: CASSFEGRRQGADEQFF; cdr3_nt: TGTGCCAGCAGCTTTGAGGGAAGGCGACAGGGGGCGGATGAGCAGTTCTTC
cdr3_length: 13; d_call: TRBD2; clone_size: .; v_call: TRBV25-1; j_call: TRBJ2-5; cdr3_aa: CASSEGGGRTQYF; cdr3_nt: TGTGCCAGCAGTGAAGGGGGAGGGAGGACCCAGTACTTC
cdr3_length: 15; d_call: TRBD1; clone_size: .; v_call: TRBV20-1; j_call: TRBJ2-7; cdr3_aa: CSARDIRGPGFQQYF; cdr3_nt: TGCAGTGCTAGAGATATCAGGGGGCCTGGTTTTCAGCAGTACTTC
cdr3_length: 15; d_call: .; clone_size: few; v_call: TRBV5-1; j_call: TRBJ2-3; cdr3_aa: CASSLSNFFSDTQYF; cdr3_nt: TGCGCCAGCAGCTTATCCAACTTTTTCTCTGATACGCAGTATTTT
cdr3_length: 12; d_call: .; clone_size: few; v_call: TRBV20-1; j_call: TRBJ2-5; cdr3_aa: CSARVRAETQYF; cdr3_nt: TGCAGTGCTAGAGTCAGGGCAGAGACCCAGTACTTC
cdr3_length: 14; d_call: .; clone_size: .; v_call: TRBV20-1; j_call: TRBJ1-1; cdr3_aa: CSASSRRVNTEAFF; cdr3_nt: TGCAGTGCCAGCTCCAGACGGGTGAACACTGAAGCTTTCTTT
cdr3_length: 16; d_call: TRBD2; clone_size: many; v_call: TRBV6-2/TRBV6-3; j_call: TRBJ2-5; cdr3_aa: CASSPGLAGGQETQYF; cdr3_nt: TGTGCCAGCAGTCCGGGACTAGCGGGGGGGCAAGAGACCCAGTACTTC
cdr3_length: 13; d_call: .; clone_size: .; v_call: TRBV10-3; j_call: TRBJ2-2; cdr3_aa: CAISVVNTGELFF; cdr3_nt: TGTGCCATCAGTGTTGTGAACACCGGGGAGCTGTTTTTT
cdr3_length: 14; d_call: .; clone_size: many; v_call: TRBV7-9; j_call: TRBJ1-2; cdr3_aa: CASSLNLDVGGYTF; cdr3_nt: TGTGCCAGCAGCTTGAACTTGGACGTGGGAGGCTACACCTTC
cdr3_length: 14; d_call: TRBD1; clone_size: few; v_call: TRBV5-6; j_call: TRBJ2-7; cdr3_aa: CASSPYRGENEQYF; cdr3_nt: TGTGCCAGCAGCCCTTACAGGGGCGAGAACGAGCAGTACTTC
cdr3_length: 12; d_call: .; clone_size: .; v_call: TRBV6-5; j_call: TRBJ1-1; cdr3_aa: CASSRGLAEAFF; cdr3_nt: TGTGCCAGCAGCCGAGGGTTAGCTGAAGCTTTCTTT
cdr3_length: 15; d_call: .; clone_size: .; v_call: TRBV19; j_call: TRBJ2-7; cdr3_aa: CASSPSGAVLYEQYF; cdr3_nt: TGTGCCAGTAGTCCCTCAGGGGCGGTGCTTTACGAGCAGTACTTC
cdr3_length: 15; d_call: .; clone_size: .; v_call: TRBV6-5; j_call: TRBJ1-4; cdr3_aa: CASSYSGRGREKLFF; cdr3_nt: TGTGCCAGCAGTTACTCGGGCAGGGGTCGTGAAAAACTGTTTTTT
cdr3_length: 11; d_call: .; clone_size: many; v_call: TRBV20-1; j_call: TRBJ1-2; cdr3_aa: CSARVVYGYTF; cdr3_nt: TGCAGTGCTAGGGTGGTCTATGGCTACACCTTC
cdr3_length: 14; d_call: TRBD2; clone_size: few; v_call: TRBV20-1; j_call: TRBJ2-2; cdr3_aa: CSASRGGAAGELFF; cdr3_nt: TGCAGTGCTAGCCGGGGGGGCGCCGCCGGGGAGCTGTTTTTT
cdr3_length: 14; d_call: TRBD1; clone_size: .; v_call: TRBV6-2/TRBV6-3; j_call: TRBJ1-1; cdr3_aa: CASRWTGDGTEAFF; cdr3_nt: TGTGCCAGCAGATGGACAGGGGATGGAACTGAAGCTTTCTTT
cdr3_length: 13; d_call: .; clone_size: few; v_call: TRBV9; j_call: TRBJ2-7; cdr3_aa: CASSVSPSYEQYF; cdr3_nt: TGTGCCAGCAGCGTAAGCCCGTCCTACGAGCAGTACTTC
cdr3_length: 15; d_call: TRBD2; clone_size: few; v_call: TRBV20-1; j_call: TRBJ2-7; cdr3_aa: CSALRTSRFSYEQYF; cdr3_nt: TGCAGTGCTCTGAGGACTAGCCGGTTTTCCTACGAGCAGTACTTC
cdr3_length: 16; d_call: TRBD2; clone_size: .; v_call: TRBV7-9; j_call: TRBJ2-7; cdr3_aa: CASSLARVAGGREQYF; cdr3_nt: TGTGCCAGCAGCTTAGCGCGTGTAGCGGGGGGGCGCGAGCAGTACTTC
cdr3_length: 13; d_call: .; clone_size: .; v_call: TRBV7-2; j_call: TRBJ2-4; cdr3_aa: CASSWGRSDIQYF; cdr3_nt: TGTGCCAGCAGCTGGGGAAGGTCGGACATTCAGTACTTC
cdr3_length: 13; d_call: .; clone_size: few; v_call: TRBV20-1; j_call: TRBJ2-3; cdr3_aa: CSARAGRTDTQYF; cdr3_nt: TGCAGTGCTAGGGCAGGGCGCACAGATACGCAGTATTTT
cdr3_length: 17; d_call: TRBD2; clone_size: .; v_call: TRBV5-1; j_call: TRBJ2-3; cdr3_aa: CASSLAGLAGHTDTQYF; cdr3_nt: TGCGCCAGCAGCTTGGCGGGACTAGCGGGGCACACAGATACGCAGTATTTT
cdr3_length: 13; d_call: TRBD2; clone_size: .; v_call: TRBV24-1; j_call: TRBJ2-5; cdr3_aa: CATRTSGQETQYF; cdr3_nt: TGTGCCACCCGGACTAGCGGCCAAGAGACCCAGTACTTC
cdr3_length: 12; d_call: .; clone_size: .; v_call: TRBV10-3; j_call: TRBJ2-7; cdr3_aa: CAIRRNWEEQYF; cdr3_nt: TGTGCCATCAGGAGAAATTGGGAAGAGCAGTACTTC
cdr3_length: 14; d_call: .; clone_size: few; v_call: TRBV20-1; j_call: TRBJ2-7; cdr3_aa: CSARVRDRGYEQYF; cdr3_nt: TGCAGTGCTAGAGTCAGGGATCGGGGCTACGAGCAGTACTTC
cdr3_length: 16; d_call: .; clone_size: once; v_call: TRBV19; j_call: TRBJ2-6; cdr3_aa: CASTLRRSSGANVLTF; cdr3_nt: TGTGCCAGTACCCTCCGTCGGAGCTCTGGGGCCAACGTCCTGACTTTC
cdr3_length: 16; d_call: .; clone_size: .; v_call: TRBV7-9; j_call: TRBJ1-1; cdr3_aa: CASSWIPSGGGTEAFF; cdr3_nt: TGTGCCAGCAGCTGGATCCCGTCAGGAGGGGGGACTGAAGCTTTCTTT
cdr3_length: 16; d_call: TRBD1; clone_size: .; v_call: TRBV12-3/TRBV12-4; j_call: TRBJ2-2; cdr3_aa: CASSPRQGADTGELFF; cdr3_nt: TGTGCCAGCAGTCCTCGGCAGGGGGCGGACACCGGGGAGCTGTTTTTT
cdr3_length: 17; d_call: TRBD2; clone_size: .; v_call: TRBV24-1; j_call: TRBJ2-2; cdr3_aa: CATSDQTSGRDTGELFF; cdr3_nt: TGTGCCACCAGTGACCAGACTAGCGGGAGGGACACCGGGGAGCTGTTTTTT
cdr3_length: 14; d_call: .; clone_size: .; v_call: TRBV7-2; j_call: TRBJ2-5; cdr3_aa: CASSPKGKQETQYF; cdr3_nt: TGTGCCAGCAGCCCGAAAGGGAAACAAGAGACCCAGTACTTC
cdr3_length: 16; d_call: TRBD2; clone_size: .; v_call: TRBV3-1; j_call: TRBJ2-3; cdr3_aa: CASSLLGGYLTDTQYF; cdr3_nt: TGTGCCAGCAGCCTCCTGGGGGGGTACCTCACAGATACGCAGTATTTT
cdr3_length: 15; d_call: .; clone_size: .; v_call: TRBV6-1; j_call: TRBJ1-4; cdr3_aa: CASSPGPNSNEKLFF; cdr3_nt: TGTGCCAGCAGTCCCGGACCTAATAGTAATGAAAAACTGTTTTTT
cdr3_length: 16; d_call: TRBD2; clone_size: .; v_call: TRBV27; j_call: TRBJ2-2; cdr3_aa: CASSIIAGGDTGELFF; cdr3_nt: TGTGCCAGCAGCATTATAGCGGGGGGGGACACCGGGGAGCTGTTTTTT
cdr3_length: 15; d_call: .; clone_size: .; v_call: TRBV7-2; j_call: TRBJ2-1; cdr3_aa: CASSLMGDSYNEQFF; cdr3_nt: TGTGCCAGCAGCTTAATGGGAGATTCTTACAATGAGCAGTTCTTC
cdr3_length: 14; d_call: TRBD1; clone_size: many; v_call: TRBV6-2/TRBV6-3; j_call: TRBJ1-5; cdr3_aa: CASGLRGRDQPQHF; cdr3_nt: TGTGCCAGCGGTCTGAGGGGGCGAGATCAGCCCCAGCATTTT
cdr3_length: 14; d_call: .; clone_size: .; v_call: TRBV13; j_call: TRBJ2-7; cdr3_aa: CASSLGRQKYEQYF; cdr3_nt: TGTGCCAGCAGCTTAGGACGGCAGAAATACGAGCAGTACTTC